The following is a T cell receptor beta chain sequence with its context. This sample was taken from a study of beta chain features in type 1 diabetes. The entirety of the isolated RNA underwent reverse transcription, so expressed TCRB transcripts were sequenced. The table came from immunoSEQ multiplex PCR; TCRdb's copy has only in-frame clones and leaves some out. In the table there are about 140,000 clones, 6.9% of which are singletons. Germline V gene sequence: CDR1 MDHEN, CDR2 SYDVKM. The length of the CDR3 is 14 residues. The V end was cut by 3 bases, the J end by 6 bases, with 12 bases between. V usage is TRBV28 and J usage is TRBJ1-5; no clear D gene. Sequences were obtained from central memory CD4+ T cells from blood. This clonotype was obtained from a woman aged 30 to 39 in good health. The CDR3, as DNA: TGTGCCAGCAGTTTGGGAGGGATAGGTCAGCCCCAGCATTTT. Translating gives CASSLGGIGQPQHF.